This T cell receptor beta chain was sequenced during a study of technical replicates of blood from several donors. The germline gives CDR1 MNHNS, CDR2 SASEGT. The CDR3 has 15 amino acids. V was trimmed by 4 bases and J by 4 bases, leaving 17 bases between them. Profiling relied on immunoSEQ multiplex PCR, and the TCRdb table lists in-frame clones only, not all of them. The sample has more than 75,000 clones, 93% seen once; the top ten hold 0.24%. The chain carries TRBV6-1 and TRBJ2-7; no clear D gene. Sequenced material: T cells isolated from PBMCs. The TCR comes from a human donor in good health. Written as DNA, the CDR3 is TGTGCCAGCAGTGCTTTTTTCTCTATGAGATACGAGCAGTACTTC. Its translation: CASSAFFSMRYEQYF.